This T cell receptor beta chain was captured in a study of blood T cell repertoires in COVID-19. Whole-study context: Some COVID-19 samples were acute and others convalescent; all came from the United States, Italy and Spain. In each case, the material was cDNA or gDNA derived from T cells, B-cell-depleted T cells, or PBMCs.

The CDR3 contains 14 residues. Germline-derived CDR1 and CDR2 are MNHNY and SVGAGI (reference sequence). Trimming removed 1 base from V and 5 bases from J, with 11 bases in between. Clones were read by immunoSEQ multiplex PCR, and TCRdb kept only the in-frame ones, dropping some. Altogether about 38,000 clones are present, around four fifths being singletons, with the ten largest covering around 5%. Sequenced input: peripheral blood. The receptor comes from a man in his forties or fifties with active COVID-19. V usage is TRBV6-6 and J usage is TRBJ2-5; a possible D gene is TRBD1 (5 bases). Written as DNA, the CDR3 is TGTGCCAGCAGTTACTTCCAGGGTGCGGAGACCCAGTACTTC. Encoded protein: CASSYFQGAETQYF.